This T cell receptor beta chain was recorded in a study of T cells expressing NK-cell markers. Notes on the study in general: Dominant NKG2C+ clonotype frequencies of 1.0-7.0% of CD8+ T cells were measured in 5 or 6 donors.

CDR1 and CDR2 from the germline V gene are SEHNR and FQNEAQ (reference sequence). The CDR3 loop spans 12 amino acids. With UMIs, 5'RACE template switching was used to make TCR beta cDNA. TCRdb re-called the 5' RACE reads and gives one entry per CDR3 protein, without DNA. Recorded for this sample: 140,000 to 150,000 distinct CDR3 sequences. Comments on this clonotype: Antigen unknown.

The source is a man between 18 and 29 years old in good health. This chain connects TRBV7-9 to TRBJ1-1. Sequencing used blood T cells: a sorted CD56 or NKG2C T cell subset, CD4+ or CD8+ T cells, or bulk PBMC T cells (not recorded which). Here the CDR3 reads CASSREALEAFF.